Following are 24 T cell receptor beta chains from one sample sequenced in a study of monozygotic twins with inflammatory bowel disease. TCRdb derives one entry per CDR3 protein from the 5' RACE reads, leaving out DNA. Here the sample table reports about 380,000 distinct CDR3 sequences. Sequencing used blood. The receptors originated from a human donor with ulcerative colitis or Crohn's disease, or a healthy co-twin of an affected twin (not recorded which).

The V and J genes are TRBV7-1 and TRBJ2-1; the D call of TRBD2 rests on TCRdb alone, since no DNA is present to check it. TRBV7-1 is filed as an ORF, its function uncertain. The CDR3 covers 22 residues. CDR3 sequence reads: CASRSTSGGAFGLTSSYNEQFF.

The chain links TRBV29-1 to TRBJ2-7; TCRdb proposes TRBD2, but this gene call is untestable without DNA. Per germline, CDR1 SQVTM and CDR2 ANQGSEA. This CDR3 has 14 amino acids. The CDR3 reads CSVRLDSRPYEQYF.

The gene calls are TRBV29-1 and TRBJ2-5. This CDR3 has 13 amino acids. CDR1 is SQVTM, CDR2 ANQGSEA, per germline. The CDR3: CSALQSYQETQYF. Variable domain in full (rest from reference TRBV29-1 and TRBJ2-5): SAVISQKPSRDICQRGTSLTIQCQVDSQVTMMFWYRQQPGQSLTLIATANQGSEATYESGFVIDKFPISRPNLTFSTLTVSNMSPEDSSIYLCSALQSYQETQYFGPGTRLLVL.

The genes are TRBV7-9 and TRBJ1-4; the TRBD1 assignment by TCRdb is unverifiable without DNA. The germline CDR1 and CDR2 sequences are SEHNR and FQNEAQ (reference sequence). This CDR3 has 16 amino acids. CDR3 sequence: CASSFYIGGPNEKLFF.

This rearrangement joins TRBV7-9 to TRBJ2-7; TCRdb's D gene call, TRBD1, goes unchecked for lack of DNA. The CDR3 runs 14 residues. Germline V gene sequence: CDR1 SEHNR, CDR2 FQNEAQ (reference sequence). The CDR3 is CASSITGGEYEQYF.

This chain links TRBV6-1 with TRBJ1-2; TCRdb selects TRBD1, and the lack of DNA leaves this call unchecked. Germline V CDR1 and CDR2: MNHNS, SASEGT. The CDR3 is 15 amino acids. CDR3 in amino acids: CASSPGTGRIYGYTF.

CDR3 loop: CASSQSSMTKNEKLFF. The V gene is TRBV4-1, the J gene TRBJ1-4. The CDR3 loop spans 16 amino acids. The germline CDR1 and CDR2 sequences are MGHRA and YSYEKL.

The chain joins TRBV10-3 to TRBJ2-7; the TCRdb D gene call, TRBD1, has no DNA to confirm it. Germline values: CDR1 ENHRY, CDR2 SYGVKD. This CDR3 has 15 residues. CDR3 sequence: CAISDRDRATYEQYF.

The V and J genes are TRBV27 and TRBJ2-7; the TCRdb D gene call, TRBD1, has no DNA to confirm it. The germline gives CDR1 MNHEY, CDR2 SMNVEV (reference sequence). The CDR3 is 15 amino acids. CDR3 loop: CASSPRAGTRSEQYF.

The chain carries TRBV7-2 and TRBJ2-1; TCRdb returns TRBD1, unconfirmable since there is no DNA. This CDR3 comprises 14 residues. Germline lookup yields CDR1 SGHTA and CDR2 FQGNSA. CDR3 in amino acids: CASSSQGRLNEQFF.

The gene calls are TRBV6-2 or TRBV6-3 and TRBJ2-2; as DNA is missing, the TRBD2 call by TCRdb cannot be tested. Germline CDR1 is MNHEY and CDR2 is SVGEGT. The CDR3 extends over 16 amino acids. The chain's CDR3 is CASSRGGFLDTGELFF.

The gene calls are TRBV12-3 or TRBV12-4 and TRBJ2-2; TCRdb picks TRBD1, but there is no DNA to check that call. This CDR3 is 16 amino acids long. The CDR3 spells CASSLVAGGGTGELFF.

The CDR3 sequence: CASSNTHLSGGSNTQYF. The chain is built from TRBV7-6 and TRBJ2-3; the D gene TCRdb calls, TRBD2, cannot be checked with no DNA. CDR1 is SGHVS and CDR2 is FNYEAQ in the germline V gene. There are 17 residues in the CDR3.

Here the CDR3 reads CASRTGGSYTGELFF. The rearrangement links TRBV2 to TRBJ2-2; TCRdb gives TRBD1 as the D gene, but with no DNA this cannot be confirmed. CDR3 size: 15 residues. CDR1 and CDR2 from the germline V gene are SNHLY and FYNNEI.

The rearrangement links TRBV2 to TRBJ1-6; as DNA is missing, the TRBD1 call by TCRdb cannot be tested. The CDR3 has 15 residues. Germline V gene sequence: CDR1 SNHLY, CDR2 FYNNEI. The CDR3 spells CASRPGTATNSPLHF.

V is TRBV12-5 and J is TRBJ1-4. The germline V gene has CDR1 LGHNT and CDR2 FRNRAP. The CDR3 runs 16 residues. The CDR3 sequence: CASGLVVELGNEKLFF. The complete variable domain, with remaining parts taken from reference TRBV12-5 and TRBJ1-4, reads DARVTQTPRHKVTEMGQEVTMRCQPILGHNTVFWYRQTMMQGLELLAYFRNRAPLDDSGMPKDRFSAEMPDATLATLKIQPSEPRDSAVYFCASGLVVELGNEKLFFGSGTQLSVL.

The chain has TRBV10-3 and TRBJ2-5; TCRdb indicates TRBD1, and absent DNA this call remains unverified. Germline lookup yields CDR1 ENHRY and CDR2 SYGVKD. This CDR3 has 18 residues. This CDR3 is CAITGQALAEITEETQYF.

The V call is TRBV7-2, the J call TRBJ2-4; with no DNA, the TCRdb D assignment of TRBD1 cannot be verified. The CDR3 consists of 16 residues. Germline CDR1 is SGHTA and CDR2 is FQGNSA. This CDR3 is CASSLARVAAKNIQYF.

The rearrangement links TRBV5-6 to TRBJ2-3; TCRdb returns TRBD1, unconfirmable since there is no DNA. Germline V gene sequence: CDR1 SGHDT, CDR2 YYEEEE. This CDR3 is built from 15 residues. CDR3 sequence: CASSFRGTSTDTQYF. Variable domain in full (rest from reference TRBV5-6 and TRBJ2-3): DAGVTQSPTHLIKTRGQQVTLRCSPKSGHDTVSWYQQALGQGPQFIFQYYEEEERQRGNFPDRFSGHQFPNYSSELNVNALLLGDSALYLCASSFRGTSTDTQYFGPGTRLTVL.

This CDR3 reads CASRTGIFYGYTF. The V call is TRBV7-6, the J call TRBJ1-2; TCRdb picks TRBD1, but there is no DNA to check that call. Germline V lookup: CDR1 SGHVS, CDR2 FNYEAQ. CDR3 length: 13 amino acids. The entire variable domain, with the rest obtained from reference TRBV7-6 and TRBJ1-2, is as follows: GAGVSQSPRYKVTKRGQDVALRCDPISGHVSLYWYRQALGQGPEFLTYFNYEAQQDKSGLPNDRFSAERPEGSISTLTIQRTEQRDSAMYRCASRTGIFYGYTFGSGTRLTVV.

This chain connects TRBV5-6 to TRBJ1-1; no DNA is available, so the TRBD1 call from TCRdb remains unchecked. CDR3 size: 14 residues. The germline V gene encodes CDR1 SGHDT and CDR2 YYEEEE. Here the CDR3 reads CASSSPGTGLEAFF.

CDR3 residues: CASSQVWWQGAFF. The J gene is TRBJ1-1, the V gene TRBV14; TCRdb's D gene call, TRBD1, goes unchecked for lack of DNA. In germline, CDR1 is SGHDN, CDR2 FVKESK. The CDR3 is 13 residues long.

The J gene is TRBJ1-2, the V gene TRBV12-3 or TRBV12-4. There are 15 residues in the CDR3. The CDR3 protein is CASTRRGRGLYGYTF.

The rearrangement joins TRBV19 to TRBJ2-7. Germline CDR1 is LNHDA and CDR2 is SQIVND (reference sequence). The CDR3 extends over 12 amino acids. CDR3 protein: CASSIADGEQYF.